This T cell receptor beta chain was observed in a study of breast tumors, draining lymph nodes, adjacent tissues. Breast cancer patients provided tissue from their axillary draining lymph nodes. Turning to this clonotype: One end of the junction is discordant with germline, which a read error may explain.

TCRdb redid the calling of the multiplex PCR reads with MiXCR, one entry per CDR3 protein. The table shows about 180,000 distinct CDR3 sequences, with approximately 33% occurring only once. This CDR3 region has 15 residues. Germline CDR1 SEHNR, CDR2 FQNEAQ (reference sequence). The receptor was derived from a female donor with breast cancer. Some clones in this sample may be carry-over from other donors' samples. This rearrangement joins TRBV7-9 to TRBJ1-6; no clear D. The sequenced material came from axillary lymph node tissue. Here the CDR3 DNA reads TGTGCCGGCAGCGCCCGGGCGGGCCCGAATTCACCCCTCCACTTT. Translated: CAGSARAGPNSPLHF.